This T cell receptor beta chain was captured by sequencing in a study of STAT5B mutations in CD4+ large granular lymphocyte leukemia. Findings and caveats of the study: No patients shared main leukemic clonotypes, though around 27% appeared at low frequency elsewhere.

The table came from immunoSEQ multiplex PCR; TCRdb's copy has only in-frame clones and leaves some out. The table shows about 30,000 clones, with around nine tenths occurring only once. As for this clone: What it binds is not known.

This receptor was identified in a human donor in good health. The specimen sequenced was CD4+ T cells from blood buffy coats.

The CDR3 DNA reads as TGTGCCAGCGGCGATGGGGGGGGTTCGGGCGAGCAGTACTTC. It is translated as CASGDGGGSGEQYF. This chain links TRBV6-5 with TRBJ2-7; TRBD2 aligns across 7 bases. CDR3 length: 14 residues. Looked up from germline, CDR1 is MNHEY and CDR2 is SVGAGI. V dropped 8 bases and J dropped 6; count of bases not matched to a gene: 13.